The sequence of this TCR beta chain was determined in a study of cytomegalovirus exposure and HLA in healthy donors (dated by TCRdb to about 2017). About the full investigation: According to a later analysis, one platform produced both the 120 validation repertoires and the roughly 660 repertoires of the first cohort. To predict cytomegalovirus infection status, the study combined high-throughput TCR immunosequencing, statistical association of individual TCRs with disease status, and machine learning. The aim of the study was to test whether cataloging public T cell receptors could identify signatures of past pathogen exposure. Along with the roughly 670-subject first cohort, a separate validation cohort of over a hundred different subjects was used.

The research as a whole found: In both the original and validation cohorts, the classifier was reported to diagnose cytomegalovirus status with high specificity and sensitivity. A few of the identified cytomegalovirus-associated TCR beta chains were confirmed in vitro to be specific for cytomegalovirus antigens. A later analysis had no HLA typing for the validation cohort, so co-occurrence there was scored across all 120 repertoires. While some public TCRs were present in many individuals, most TCR sequences turned up only very rarely across donors. It was suggested by the authors that the approach could potentially be generalized to other disease states and immunological phenotypes. The study gave a list of more than 150 TCR beta chains associated with cytomegalovirus. Subsequent analysis determined that TCRs grouped into clusters in the first cohort also showed a tendency toward co-occurrence across the 90 to 150 validation repertoires, and roughly 95% of cluster scores exceeded 0.

To prepare the library, the immunoSEQ multiplex PCR assay was applied. The authors' pipeline ran thus. To diagnose cytomegalovirus status from the catalog of TCR beta chain sequences, a statistical classification framework was built. What TCRdb holds here is the immuneACCESS table cut down to in-frame rearrangements. Part of the clones is not present; checked against another copy, under half of the missing clones reflect an unresolved V gene, and the others are unexplained. Clone size and V and J calls were adopted from that table, with D and trimming inferred from the DNA. The sample data list about 64,000 clones, and roughly 90% of these were observed just once. The ten biggest clones cover around 1.7% of the sample. The donors belonged to the validation cohort of around 120 subjects, which was separate from the approximately 700-subject first cohort. CDR1 and CDR2, per the germline V gene (reference sequence), are WNHNN and SYGVQD. The CDR3 spans 15 residues, from the cysteine through the phenylalanine. The only DNA kept is the CDR3, 45 bases in frame from the first base. V and J are trimmed by 0 bases and 1 base, and the gene matches miss 2 bases of the junction.

This clone was seen a handful of times. Its specific antigen is unknown. No much larger clone is present one base from it, and per-base qualities are unavailable. The sequenced sample consisted of PBMCs. The rearranged chain carries TRBV10-1 and TRBJ2-7, and 8 bases in between align with TRBD1. This clonotype was sampled from a woman in her late teens or twenties in good health and CMV-seronegative. The CDR3 loop reads CASSESTGVSYEQYF. Here is the DNA: TGCGCCAGCAGTGAGTCGACAGGGGTATCCTACGAGCAGTACTTC.